This entry concerns a single T cell receptor (beta chain). The sample originates from a study of T cell changes during pregnancy in multiple sclerosis. Sequenced by immunoSEQ multiplex PCR; TCRdb stores in-frame clones only, minus some. Of 55,000 to 70,000 clones in the sample, 70% to 90% were seen once. The germline gives CDR1 MGHRA, CDR2 YSYEKL. With 1 base removed from V and 3 bases from J, the gap between germline ends came to 16 bases. This CDR3 has 17 amino acids. The source of this sequence is a female donor with multiple sclerosis, enrolled in a pregnancy study. V and J are TRBV4-1 and TRBJ2-1; tentative D call: TRBD1 (5 bases). The sequences come from peripheral blood, collected after pregnancy. The DNA of the CDR3 is TGCGCCAGCAGCCAAGGGCAGGGCCGCAAAGGCTACAATGAGCAGTTCTTC. Its translation is CASSQGQGRKGYNEQFF.